This T cell receptor beta chain was recovered during a study of technical replicates of blood from a few donors. Per germline, CDR1 SGHTS and CDR2 YDEGEE. CDR3 length: 16 residues. The junction had 8 bases not matched to a gene; V was cut back by 0 bases and J by 2 bases. Assay: immunoSEQ multiplex PCR; the TCRdb copy retains only in-frame clones and omits some. The sample shows more than 10,000 clones, about 86% of them seen only once. The clonotype originates from a human donor in good health. This chain uses TRBV5-8 with TRBJ2-7; 7 bases match TRBD1. The material sequenced was PBMCs. The CDR3: CASSLALDRNTYEQYF. The DNA for the CDR3 is TGTGCCAGCAGCTTGGCCCTGGACAGGAATACCTACGAGCAGTACTTC.